Given below is one T cell receptor (beta chain) in context. This clone was seen only once. It has no known antigen specificity. No base-level quality is on record; no much larger clone is a single base apart. Trimmed from V: 6 bases; trimmed from J: 4 bases; junction bases lacking a gene match: 8. CDR1 and CDR2 are drawn from the germline V gene: SGHNT, YENEEA. Counted from cysteine to phenylalanine, this CDR3 has 15 amino acids. This entry keeps only the CDR3 DNA: 45 bases, framed from base 1. Using the deep immunoSEQ assay, TCR CDR3 regions were amplified from genomic DNA by multiplex PCR. Genomic DNA extracted from each cell subset was distributed evenly over all wells of several immunoSEQ 96-well plates, and each plate served as one replicate. Each replicate PCR for sorted subsets received roughly 200 ng genomic DNA, equal to about 30,000 T cell genomes. Purified libraries were quantified with a Qubit 3.0 fluorometer, sized on a Bioanalyzer 2100, and re-quantified with the KAPA Library Quantification kit. Each immunoSEQ 96-well plate was sequenced on its own single-read 150-cycle Illumina NextSeq 550 flow cell. The paper's data handling went like this. Because the immunoSEQ output included only junctional sequences and no quality scores, the filtering could not be the same as the filtering used for full-length reads. To assign V/J genes and CDR3, sequences were annotated against IMGT germline references using PyIR, a Python wrapper for IgBLAST v1.9. Reads were filtered out if the reads had weak V/J assignments (E-value above 1e-6), no CDR3, stop codons, out-of-frame junctions, or ambiguous translated residues. A V3J clonotype was defined by an identical inferred V gene, J gene, and CDR3 amino acid sequence. Percentage overlap between repertoires was computed as shared unique clonotypes divided by the size of the smaller repertoire. RTK rarefaction, the Chao1 estimator, and Recon v2.1 estimates of unobserved clonotypes were used to assess repertoire richness. OLGA was used to compute generation probabilities for all TCRbeta clonotypes that the gDNA method yielded from a handful of donors. Held by TCRdb, this immuneACCESS table contains in-frame sequences only and omits some clones. Under half of the omission traces to an unresolved V gene where checked; the cause of the rest is unknown. V, J and clone size are taken as reported in that table, and D and trimming were inferred from the DNA itself. This sample comprises more than 2 million clones, about 95% of them detected only once. 0.13% of the sample is in the top ten clones.

Donors were healthy HIV-negative adults with no recently reported acute infections or vaccinations. Every donor was a Caucasian adult residing in Nashville, Tennessee, USA. CD4+ T cells were enriched through magnetic negative selection, after which naive cells were positively selected on CD45RA and the remaining negative fraction served as the memory subset. Blood was obtained by leukapheresis, after which PBMCs were separated by Ficoll-Histopaque density gradient centrifugation and cryopreserved in liquid nitrogen vapor phase. Analytical flow cytometry was used to check the purity and quantity of every magnetically sorted T cell population. Genomic DNA was isolated from each sorted fraction and quantified by UV absorbance on a Nanodrop 2000c. This sample was taken from a study of shared clonotypes between healthy human individuals (dated by TCRdb to 2018 to 2020). In terms of the full investigation: The cohort comprised a couple of women and a few men aged 18 to 49 years. Per donor, leukapheresis produced somewhere between about 0.85 and 9.5 billion PBMCs. For each donor, CD4 naive and CD4 memory were each run on three plates, CD8 naive on two plates, and CD8 memory on one plate. The study deeply sequenced blood TCR repertoires of five healthy adults to estimate repertoire size and the extent of clonotype sharing between individuals. To increase sequencing depth and limit assay-specific biases, TCR repertoire library preparation and sequencing were carried out by different laboratories using diverse techniques. Findings and caveats that apply to the study as a whole: Sharing across several donors was observed for around 5% of naive CD4, around 3.5% of naive CD8, over 2% of memory CD4, and about 0.4% of memory CD8 clonotypes. Incomplete sequencing was indicated by rarefaction of sorted-subset datasets, despite the large sequencing depth. Compared with non-shared clonotypes, the clonotypes found in all four sorted-subset donors had higher generation probabilities. The genetic and exposure-history diversity represented was limited by the small number of donors. Pairwise subsampling led to the expectation that sequencing depth would affect the degree of clonotype sharing among donors. Naive subsets generally had larger estimated clonotype richness than memory subsets. Sampling was restricted to blood, and TCR repertoires in tissue are likely to differ from TCR repertoires in blood.

Material for sequencing was naive CD4+ T cells sorted from blood. Interpreted using the paper, the cell subset or site label stands for: CD45RA+ positively selected. Recombination joined TRBV11-3 with TRBJ2-2; TRBD2 aligns with 7 central bases. The TCR was taken from a man in his late teens or twenties in good health. In nucleotides, the sequence is TGTGCCAGCAGTGCCCTGCGGGGGTCCACCGGGGAGCTGTTTTTT. Translation gives CASSALRGSTGELFF.